What follows are 26 T cell receptor beta chains derived from one specimen sequenced in a study of cytomegalovirus exposure and HLA in healthy donors. Primers for the PCR totalled 60 Vbeta and 13 Jbeta. TCRdb keeps only in-frame clones here, not all; method: immunoSEQ multiplex PCR. The sample consists of some 77,000 clones, 70% to 85% of them appearing once. Sequencing was carried out using PBMCs. The receptors shown here come from a man under 40 in good health and CMV-seronegative.

The J gene is TRBJ2-7, the V gene TRBV19; the D gene is possibly TRBD1 (5 bases). CDR1 and CDR2 from the germline V gene are LNHDA and SQIVND (reference sequence). CDR3 length: 13 residues. Trimming left V 3 bases short and J 4 bases short, with 10 bases between. The CDR3 loop is CASSIGQGYEQYF. CDR3 DNA sequence: TGTGCCAGTAGTATTGGCCAGGGATACGAGCAGTACTTC.

The rearrangement uses TRBV19 and TRBJ1-2, with TRBD1 identical over 10 bases. Germline loops: CDR1 LNHDA, CDR2 SQIVND (reference sequence). The CDR3 loop spans 15 amino acids. V was clipped by 7 bases and J by 4 bases; unmatched bases: 9. The CDR3 loop is CASNRGQGSSYGYTF. The CDR3 nucleotides read TGTGCCAGTAATCGGGGACAGGGGTCCAGCTATGGCTACACCTTC.

V gene TRBV2 combines with J gene TRBJ2-7, with D maybe TRBD2 (5 bases). Trimming removed 4 bases from V and 6 bases from J, with 7 bases in between. This CDR3 region has 11 residues. Germline assignment: CDR1 SNHLY and CDR2 FYNNEI. The CDR3 DNA is TGTGCCAGCAGTGGACTAACCGAGCAGTACTTC. Encoded protein: CASSGLTEQYF.

This clone showed up just a few times. CDR3 in amino acids: CASSRGQGVREQYF. In DNA form, the CDR3 reads TGTGCCAGCAGCCGGGGACAGGGGGTGCGGGAGCAGTACTTC. The chain couples TRBV5-5 to TRBJ2-7; 11 nucleotides align to TRBD1. The CDR3 is made up of 14 amino acids. V lost 4 bases and J lost 7; bases outside the gene matches: 7. Per germline, CDR1 SGHKS and CDR2 YYEKEE (reference sequence).

The V gene is TRBV6-5, the J gene TRBJ2-7; 10 positions match TRBD1. Germline CDR1 MNHEY, CDR2 SVGAGI. With 2 bases clipped from V and 7 bases from J, the junction kept 5 bases outside the gene matches. The CDR3 has 14 amino acids. The CDR3 DNA sequence: TGTGCCAGCAGTTACGGGACAGGGGTCGGAGAGCAGTACTTC. This translates into CASSYGTGVGEQYF.

The chain carries TRBV25-1 and TRBJ1-2; D is unresolved. Trimming stripped 5 bases from V and 6 bases from J, with 10 bases between. The CDR3 contains 12 residues. Germline assignment: CDR1 MGHDK and CDR2 SYGVNS. CDR3 sequence reads: CASSNGIHGYTF. CDR3 sequence (DNA): TGTGCCAGCAGTAACGGGATTCATGGCTACACCTTC.

This clone was seen more than once but under ten times. V and J are TRBV5-1 and TRBJ1-1; no clear D. Germline-derived CDR1 and CDR2 are SGHRS and YFSETQ. V lost 4 bases and J 0 bases, leaving 13 bases between the germline ends. This CDR3 comprises 15 residues. The CDR3 nucleotides read TGCGCCAGCAGCCCAGACTTCAACATGAACACTGAAGCTTTCTTT. Translating it yields CASSPDFNMNTEAFF.

The gene calls are TRBV7-9 and TRBJ1-1; D not certain. The V end lost 5 bases, the J end lost 4 bases, and 8 bases lay between the germline ends. Germline CDR1 SEHNR, CDR2 FQNEAQ (reference sequence). This CDR3 region has 12 residues. CDR3 nucleotides: TGTGCCAGCAGCGCTAGACCCACTGAAGCTTTCTTT. Its translation is CASSARPTEAFF.

This clone was picked up one time. The chain combines TRBV9 with TRBJ2-7, with 7 bases that match TRBD1. The junction had 9 bases not matched to a gene; V was cut back by 0 bases and J by 6 bases. From germline, CDR1 is SGDLS and CDR2 YYNGEE. This CDR3 has 15 amino acids. CDR3 residues: CASSVALSDRSEQYF. For the CDR3, the DNA is TGTGCCAGCAGCGTAGCTCTATCGGACAGGAGCGAGCAGTACTTC.

This chain uses TRBV9 with TRBJ1-6, with D possibly being TRBD1 (6 bases). Trimming stripped 2 bases from V and 7 bases from J, with 13 bases between. The germline CDR1 and CDR2 sequences are SGDLS and YYNGEE. The CDR3 length is 15 residues. The CDR3 nucleotides are TGTGCCAGCAGCGTTACCATGGGGGCCAATTCACCCCTCCACTTT. Residues: CASSVTMGANSPLHF. The full variable domain, rest sourced from reference TRBV9 and TRBJ1-6, is DSGVTQTPKHLITATGQRVTLRCSPRSGDLSVYWYQQSLDQGLQFLIQYYNGEERAKGNILERFSAQQFPDLHSELNLSSLELGDSALYFCASSVTMGANSPLHFGNGTRLTVT.

On this clone itself: A junction end diverges from the germline sequence, so it may reflect a read error. The chain is built from TRBV6-6 and TRBJ1-5; TRBD1 matches at 9 bases. CDR3 size: 13 residues. The germline V gene encodes CDR1 MNHNY and CDR2 SVGAGI (reference sequence). The CDR3 protein is CAGRTGDNQPQHF. The CDR3 region has the DNA TGTGCCGGCAGGACAGGGGACAATCAGCCCCAGCATTTT.

In this sample, this clone turned up a few times. V and J are TRBV5-4 and TRBJ2-7; D might be TRBD1 (5 bases). The CDR3 is 14 amino acids. CDR1 is SGHNT, CDR2 YYREEE, per germline (reference sequence). Between the trimmed V and J ends, which lost 0 bases and 6 bases, there was a span of 13 bases. The CDR3 region is CASSLGQSSSEQYF. The DNA of the CDR3 is TGTGCCAGCAGCTTGGGACAGAGTAGTAGCGAGCAGTACTTC.

V is TRBV6-5 and J is TRBJ2-3; TRBD2 might be the D (6 bases). The germline CDR1 and CDR2 sequences are MNHEY and SVGAGI. CDR3 length: 13 amino acids. Trimming shortened V by 9 bases and J by 5 bases, and 15 bases separated the two germline ends. CDR3 nucleotide sequence: TGTGCCAGTCTCTCCGTCGGGGGAGATACGCAGTATTTT. It codes for CASLSVGGDTQYF.

In its sample, this clone was seen a few times. Other nucleotide sequences in the sample specify the same CDR3. This rearrangement joins TRBV2 to TRBJ2-7; maybe TRBD2 (6 bases). The CDR3 is 14 amino acids. The V gene lost 6 bases and the J gene lost 2 bases, with 14 bases spanning the gap. Germline V gene lookup returns CDR1 SNHLY and CDR2 FYNNEI. The CDR3 nucleotides read TGTGCCAGCAGCGAACGGAGGGGTCCCTACGAGCAGTACTTC. Translating gives CASSERRGPYEQYF.

The chain has TRBV18 and TRBJ2-2, with a weak D call TRBD1 (5 bases). Trimming took 8 bases from V and 1 from J, leaving 8 bases between them. Germline assignment: CDR1 KGHSH and CDR2 LQKENI. The CDR3 totals 13 residues. CDR3 nucleotides: TGTGCCAGCACTGGACAGAACACCGGGGAGCTGTTTTTT. Residues: CASTGQNTGELFF. The variable domain in full, with the rest retrieved from reference TRBV18 and TRBJ2-2, is NAGVMQNPRHLVRRRGQEARLRCSPMKGHSHVYWYRQLPEEGLKFMVYLQKENIIDESGMPKERFSAEFPKEGPSILRIQQVVRGDSAAYFCASTGQNTGELFFGEGSRLTVL.

The V and J genes are TRBV25-1 and TRBJ2-6; D is unclear. Germline CDR1 MGHDK, CDR2 SYGVNS. The CDR3 is 16 amino acids. Trimming removed 0 bases at V and 0 bases at J, with 6 bases between. CDR3 in amino acids: CASSEYSSSGANVLTF. As DNA, the CDR3 is TGTGCCAGCAGTGAATATTCCAGCTCTGGGGCCAACGTCCTGACTTTC.

The chain links TRBV27 to TRBJ2-5; 7 positions agree with TRBD2. The J call may be incorrect, as the DNA end agrees better with TRBJ2-7. The CDR3 covers 14 residues. Per the germline V gene, CDR1 is MNHEY and CDR2 is SMNVEV (reference sequence). CDR3 nucleotide sequence: TGTGCCAGCAGTCTCTACAAGGGAGGGGACGAGCAGTACTTC. Protein: CASSLYKGGDEQYF.

The genes are TRBV27 and TRBJ1-2; 9 positions match TRBD1. V trimming: 5 bases; J trimming: 5 bases; junction bases outside the gene matches: 12. The germline gives CDR1 MNHEY, CDR2 SMNVEV (reference sequence). This CDR3 contains 16 residues. The CDR3 DNA follows: TGTGCCAGCAGTCTGACTCGACAGGGGGAGGGTTATGGCTACACCTTC. Its protein is CASSLTRQGEGYGYTF.

The chain is built from TRBV6-5 and TRBJ2-2, with TRBD2 matching over 9 bases. The CDR3 runs to 15 residues. Germline CDR1 MNHEY, CDR2 SVGAGI. V was clipped by 3 bases and J by 5 bases; unmatched bases: 4. The CDR3 is CASSYSGRKTGELFF. The CDR3, as DNA: TGTGCCAGCAGTTATAGCGGGAGAAAAACCGGGGAGCTGTTTTTT.

The rearrangement links TRBV5-1 to TRBJ1-3; D may be TRBD1 (5 bases). Germline CDR1 SGHRS, CDR2 YFSETQ. The CDR3 is made up of 16 amino acids. V was trimmed by 4 bases and J by 7 bases, leaving 21 bases between them. The CDR3: CASSPGGVTTGNTIYF. DNA for the CDR3: TGCGCCAGCAGCCCCGGAGGGGTCACGACGGGGAACACCATATATTTT.

The chain has TRBV28 and TRBJ2-2; 7 nucleotides line up with TRBD1. The CDR3 has 13 amino acids. The junction had 2 bases not matched to a gene; V was cut back by 6 bases and J by 4 bases. Germline CDR1 is MDHEN and CDR2 is SYDVKM. The CDR3 DNA reads TGTGCCAGCAGACAGGGGATCACCGGGGAGCTGTTTTTT. It specifies CASRQGITGELFF.

V usage is TRBV11-2 and J usage is TRBJ1-5; D gene unclear. The CDR3 totals 14 residues. Germline CDR1 SGHAT, CDR2 FQNNGV. Trimming left V 1 base short and J 6 bases short, with 10 bases between. The CDR3 nucleotides are TGTGCCAGCAGCTTAGGGAACGCGGCTCAGCCCCAGCATTTT. This encodes CASSLGNAAQPQHF.

CDR3 bases: TGTGCCAGCAGCGGACTAGCGGGACCGTCCTACGAGCAGTACTTC. It codes for CASSGLAGPSYEQYF. The V and J genes are TRBV7-2 and TRBJ2-7; TRBD2 matches 12 bases. This CDR3 has 15 amino acids. Germline V gene sequence: CDR1 SGHTA, CDR2 FQGNSA. V lost 5 bases and J lost 1; bases outside the gene matches: 3.

The J gene is TRBJ2-5, the V gene TRBV7-2, with 7 bases identical to TRBD1. V shed 3 bases, J shed 2 bases, and the junction held 0 bases outside the gene matches. CDR1 and CDR2 from the germline V gene are SGHTA and FQGNSA. The CDR3 is 13 amino acids. The CDR3 nucleotides are TGTGCCAGCAGCTTGGGACAGCAAGAGACCCAGTACTTC. Its translation: CASSLGQQETQYF.

In the case of this clone: This same CDR3 is encoded by further DNA sequences in the sample. V and J are TRBV20-1 and TRBJ2-4, with a weak D call TRBD2 (5 bases). CDR1 is DFQATT, CDR2 SNEGSKA, per germline (reference sequence). The CDR3 is 11 residues long. The germline V and J ends were trimmed by 3 bases and 13 bases, with 13 bases remaining between them. The chain's CDR3 is CSASPGSFQYF. The CDR3 DNA reads TGCAGTGCTAGCCCGGGGAGTTTCCAGTACTTC.

The CDR3 nucleotides are TGTGCCAGCAGCCAAGAGCAGTCCCACACAGATACGCAGTATTTT. It translates to CASSQEQSHTDTQYF. The chain links TRBV4-2 to TRBJ2-3; no clear D gene. In germline, CDR1 is LGHNA, CDR2 YNFKEQ. The CDR3 has 15 amino acids. Between the trimmed V and J ends, which lost 0 bases and 2 bases, there was a span of 9 bases.